Listed below are T cell receptor beta chains from one sample, sequenced in a study of cytomegalovirus exposure and HLA in healthy donors. Generated by immunoSEQ multiplex PCR, the TCRdb table keeps only in-frame clones and is missing some. The repertoire includes fewer than 200,000 clones, 76% of them detected once, and 0.65% to 0.85% sits in the top ten. The sequenced material came from PBMCs. The source is a female donor in good health and CMV-seronegative. Each CDR3 is given with its conserved first and last residue. Each record gives: V gene, clone size, J gene, D gene, CDR3 protein, CDR3 DNA. A D gene is named only where the DNA matches it firmly. Only part of the rows carry a size: once, few, many, or a class if the clone is expanded.

TRBV5-1	-	TRBJ2-1	TRBD2	CASSSSGGSYNEQFF	TGCGCCAGCAGCTCTAGCGGGGGCTCCTACAATGAGCAGTTCTTC
TRBV6-6	few	TRBJ2-7	-	CASSYSRQLYEQYF	TGTGCCAGCAGTTACTCGAGACAGCTCTACGAGCAGTACTTC
TRBV19	few	TRBJ2-4	-	CASSKGLQGAKNIQYF	TGTGCCAGTAGTAAAGGGCTACAGGGAGCCAAAAACATTCAGTACTTC
TRBV30	-	TRBJ1-1	-	CAWNRQANTEAFF	TGTGCCTGGAATAGACAGGCGAACACTGAAGCTTTCTTT
TRBV5-4	-	TRBJ1-2	TRBD1	CASSLLQGARGYTF	TGTGCCAGCAGCTTGTTACAGGGGGCGCGGGGCTACACCTTC
TRBV5-4	-	TRBJ2-1	TRBD1	CASSLTGTGGRNEQFF	TGTGCCAGCAGCTTGACGGGGACAGGGGGCAGGAATGAGCAGTTCTTC
TRBV5-6	-	TRBJ2-5	-	CASSLVGEETQYF	TGTGCCAGCAGCTTGGTCGGGGAGGAGACCCAGTACTTC
TRBV7-2	-	TRBJ2-7	TRBD1	CASSSRQGKTYEQYF	TGTGCCAGCAGCTCAAGACAGGGCAAGACCTACGAGCAGTACTTC
TRBV11-3	-	TRBJ2-7	TRBD2	CASSISGGPLYEQYF	TGTGCCAGCAGCATTAGCGGGGGGCCTCTCTACGAGCAGTACTTC
TRBV7-7	-	TRBJ1-1	-	CASSLGDGDEAFF	TGTGCCAGCAGCTTAGGCGACGGGGATGAAGCTTTCTTT
TRBV13	few	TRBJ1-2	-	CASSLDPLFYGYTF	TGTGCCAGCAGCTTAGATCCTTTATTCTATGGCTACACCTTC
TRBV7-9	-	TRBJ2-1	-	CASSLLSDEQFF	TGTGCCAGCAGCTTACTTAGCGATGAGCAGTTCTTC
TRBV9	-	TRBJ2-6	-	CASSSSGANGLTF	TGTGCCAGCAGCTCCTCTGGGGCCAACGGCCTGACTTTC
TRBV6-5	-	TRBJ2-7	TRBD2	CASSGLAGTYYEQYF	TGTGCCAGCAGTGGACTAGCGGGAACGTACTACGAGCAGTACTTC
TRBV4-1	few	TRBJ1-2	-	CASSQAGIRGGYTF	TGCGCCAGCAGCCAGGCCGGGATCAGAGGCGGCTACACCTTC
TRBV10-3	-	TRBJ2-7	TRBD2	CASVRSGGSYEQYF	TGTGCCAGCGTCAGAAGCGGGGGTTCCTACGAGCAGTACTTC
TRBV9	-	TRBJ1-6	TRBD1	CASSARTGGDSPLHF	TGTGCCAGCAGCGCAAGGACAGGGGGCGATTCACCCCTCCACTTT